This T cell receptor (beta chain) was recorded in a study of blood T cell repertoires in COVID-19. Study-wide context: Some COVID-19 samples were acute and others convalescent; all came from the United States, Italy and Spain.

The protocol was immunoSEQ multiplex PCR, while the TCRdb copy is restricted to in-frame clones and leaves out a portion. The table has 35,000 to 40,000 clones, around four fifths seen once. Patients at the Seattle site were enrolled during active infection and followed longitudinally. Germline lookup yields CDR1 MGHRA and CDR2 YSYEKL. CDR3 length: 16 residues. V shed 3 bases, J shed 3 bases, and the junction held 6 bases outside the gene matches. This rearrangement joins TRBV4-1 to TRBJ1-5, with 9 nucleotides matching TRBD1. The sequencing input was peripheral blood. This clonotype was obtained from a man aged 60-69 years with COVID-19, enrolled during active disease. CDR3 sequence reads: CASSQDGTGSNQPQHF. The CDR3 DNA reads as TGCGCCAGCAGCCAGGATGGGACAGGGTCCAATCAGCCCCAGCATTTT.